The T cell receptor (beta chain) described here comes from a study of control samples from healthy donors and cancer patients. Germline lookup yields CDR1 SGHDT and CDR2 YYEEEE. J gave up 5 bases and V 7 bases, and 4 bases lay outside the gene matches. The CDR3 contains 12 residues. Using immunoSEQ multiplex PCR, the repertoire was profiled, and TCRdb retains in-frame clones only, with some absent. This sample yields approximately 140,000 clones, of which 94% are seen a single time; around 13% belongs to the top ten. This receptor was obtained from a man aged 40-55 years in good health. The rearrangement joins TRBV5-6 to TRBJ2-5; TRBD1 aligns across 8 bases. Sequencing used blood. CDR3 amino acids: CASGTGGETQYF. In nucleotides, the CDR3 is TGTGCCAGCGGCACAGGGGGGGAGACCCAGTACTTC. The whole variable domain, filled in from reference TRBV5-6 and TRBJ2-5, reads DAGVTQSPTHLIKTRGQQVTLRCSPKSGHDTVSWYQQALGQGPQFIFQYYEEEERQRGNFPDRFSGHQFPNYSSELNVNALLLGDSALYLCASGTGGETQYFGPGTRLLVL.